Described below is a single T cell receptor beta chain sequence and its context. Investigators took roughly 9.5 milliliters of peripheral blood from every donor. PCR was performed a second time for roughly 6 to 12 cycles using a sample-barcoded 5' primer and a J-beta primer mix. One entry per CDR3 protein, called by TCRdb with MiXCR from the 5' RACE reads. The sample has 700,000 or so distinct CDR3 sequences; roughly 20% are singletons. The CDR3 contains 14 residues. Germline values: CDR1 SGHVS, CDR2 FQNEAQ. V was pared by 5 bases and J by 8 bases, with 16 bases between. The sample comes from a study of blood T cells in healthy people across ages. On the study more broadly: Roughly one uniquely barcoded beta molecule per two T cells was captured.

The chain combines TRBV7-8 with TRBJ2-4, with unresolved D. Sequencing was performed on blood. The TCR was taken from a man in his 70s in good health. The CDR3 loop is CASSLRVSWDIQYF. The CDR3 nucleotides read TGTGCCAGCAGCCTTCGCGTTAGTTGGGACATTCAGTACTTC.